This T cell receptor delta chain was found in a study of delta chains in infants with herpesvirus infections (dated by TCRdb to 2021 to 2023). In the study overall: A Ugandan infant birth cohort was prospectively followed from birth to characterize gammadelta T cell responses to primary cytomegalovirus (CMV) infection. gammadelta TCRs were sequenced from PBMC of fewer than 20 CMV-infected infants (one congenitally infected) and 8 CMV-uninfected infants with enough sample available. The previously published Belgian fetal and cord blood gammadelta TCR data were not generated in this cohort and were added only for comparison. Infant blood samples were grouped into approximate age categories of 1.5, 4, 8 and 12 months. The study searched for a public fetal Vdelta1/Vgamma8 gammadelta TCR clonotype in infants who acquired CMV infection after birth. Broader findings and caveats from the paper: The frequency of the public clonotype among Vdelta1 cells appeared to be inversely correlated with age at infection and fell quickly, apparently not lasting beyond roughly two months. In CMV-uninfected infants, the public clonotype might still be present but below the detection limit. The public clonotype was detected only at the first time point after infection and was not found in uninfected infants or in infants infected after 120 days. The authors acknowledged a small sample size and a lack of race- or environment-matched controls, because almost all Ugandans acquire CMV before adulthood. Of about 19 CMV-infected infants, 4 carried the public Vdelta1 clonotype: three infants infected postnatally before 120 days of age and the congenitally infected infant.

The V and J ends are trimmed by 0 bases and 10 bases, leaving 36 bases between them. The germline V gene sets CDR1 to TSWWSYY and CDR2 to QGS. The CDR3 numbers 21 residues from cysteine through phenylalanine. Here the CDR3 DNA is all that survives: 63 bases in frame from base 1. Comment on this clone: No antigen is known for it. A much larger clone lies one base from this, so it may be a read error.

The library was made by RT-PCR. To generate TCR cDNA, RNA from PBMC was reverse transcribed using SuperScript II together with primers specific for the gamma chain and the delta chain. cDNA was purified with AMPure XP beads, amplified, and indexed with Illumina adapters using the Nextera XT Index Kit. Sequencing of gammadelta TCR libraries was carried out on an Illumina MiSeq using a V2 300-cycle kit. The study's processing was this. Using MiXCR v2.1.12, CDR3 sequences were assembled, and reads were mapped onto D, J and V genes obtained from GenBank. VDJtools v1.2.1 was used to analyze the repertoires of the CDR3 clonotypes. TCRdb called clones anew from the public reads via CATT; matching DNA rows were later pooled. These V and J calls rely on TCRdb rather than the paper's analysis. Within this sample are roughly 1,500 delta-chain clones, with 28% of them counted one time only. The ten most abundant clones make up around a tenth of the sample.

Infants were enrolled after their mothers, pregnant women receiving prenatal care in Kampala, Uganda, were recruited, and documentation of maternal HIV status was required. Families received weekly visits, and collection of infant clinical information, oral swabs and peripheral blood began at 6 weeks of age and continued every 4 months after that. Blood was drawn into heparin tubes, and PBMC were isolated via Ficoll-Paque density gradient centrifugation and then cryopreserved. The rearrangement combines TRDV1 with TRDJ1, with TRDD3 as a weak D call on 6 bases. The sample consisted of peripheral blood, taken at time point 1 of longitudinal follow-up. The TCR comes from a human donor who was a Ugandan infant, either HIV-exposed or HIV-unexposed (not recorded which). The CDR3: CALGELYTAFLGLGVQRGLIF. The nucleotide sequence is given as TGTGCTCTTGGGGAACTTTATACCGCCTTCTTAGGATTGGGGGTACAGAGGGGACTCATCTTT.